This paragraph covers one T cell receptor (beta chain) sequence. What this receptor recognizes is not known. No much larger clone is present one base from it, and per-base qualities are unavailable. This record belongs to a study of OX40 agonist ivuxolimab in advanced cancers. Study-wide context: Ivuxolimab, which targeted the costimulatory receptor OX40 (CD134), was an agonistic, fully human IgG2 monoclonal antibody. Intravenous ivuxolimab was administered to patients every 2 weeks at six dose levels: 0.01, 0.1, 0.3, 1.5, 3 and 10 mg/kg. Of the approximately 50 dose-escalation patients, hepatocellular carcinoma was present in some 19, melanoma in approximately 15, renal cell carcinoma in 9 and head and neck cancer in 9. In the dose-escalation cohort, approximately 80% of patients were male, and the mean age was 60 years with a range of roughly 20 to 80. Prior anti-PD-1, anti-PD-L1 or anti-CTLA-4 therapy was permitted, and checkpoint inhibitors had been received by around 40% of dose-escalation patients. Partial responses were achieved by three dose-escalation patients, of whom one had hepatocellular carcinoma and two had cutaneous melanoma. Peripheral TCRbeta sequencing aimed to test whether ivuxolimab altered TCR sequence diversity and caused clonal T-cell expansion. The paper reports the monotherapy dose-escalation portion (N = 52 patients) of the phase I ivuxolimab trial. Paper-wide results and their limitations: After ivuxolimab, CD8+ T cells had more expanded clones than CD4+ T cells on average. Low levels of normalized T-cell clonal expansion were also seen in some patients who did not respond. Antigen specificity was not determined for the clonally expanded peripheral T cells. Partial responders in the 0.1-3.0 mg/kg groups had among the lowest normalized peripheral clonal expansion, especially among CD8+ T cells. Clonal expansion of both CD4+ and CD8+ blood T cells was observed from baseline to week 6 at doses 0.1 to 3.0 mg/kg.

To sequence the TCRbeta CDR3 region, genomic DNA was isolated from the sorted cells. The immunoSEQ Assay was used for sequencing of TCRbeta CDR3 regions. This immuneACCESS table, as held by TCRdb, lists in-frame sequences with V and J called but not all clones. Of the missing ones, under half trace to an unresolved V gene in checked studies; the others have no known cause. The sample table records approximately 66,000 clones; 85% of these occur just once. Approximately 0.78% of the sample belongs to the ten largest clones. Per the germline V gene, SGHTA is the CDR1 and FQGNSA is the CDR2. Trimming removed 1 base from V and 0 bases from J; the gene matches leave 4 bases unexplained. Including the terminal cysteine and phenylalanine, the CDR3 comprises 16 residues. Here the CDR3 DNA is all that survives: 48 bases in frame from base 1. The trial excluded patients who had a history of autoimmune disease or who were on systemic immunosuppression. Peripheral blood for TCR sequencing was collected from all dose cohorts at baseline, on cycle 4 day 1, and on cycle 7 day 1. The samples were taken from a phase I, first-in-human, multicenter, open-label dose-escalation trial of ivuxolimab. Adults with locally advanced or metastatic melanoma, renal cell, hepatocellular, or head and neck squamous cell carcinoma were enrolled in the trial. Before TCR sequencing, CD4+ T cells and CD8+ T cells from peripheral blood were sorted into separate populations.

The receptor was derived from an adult with an advanced solid tumor such as melanoma, head and neck, liver or kidney cancer. The chain couples TRBV7-2 to TRBJ2-3; TRBD2 lines up with 7 middle nucleotides. This sample comprised CD4+ or CD8+ T cells sorted from blood, obtained in a trial of the OX40 agonist ivuxolimab. The bases read TGTGCCAGCAGCTTAGTGGGGACTACTAGCACAGATACGCAGTATTTT. It codes for CASSLVGTTSTDTQYF.